The clone carrying this T cell receptor (beta chain) was detected only a few times. A junction boundary mismatches the germline segment, possibly from a read error. This sample's RNA came from whole unsorted tissue. TCRbeta libraries were built with three rounds of nested PCR, modified from ARM-PCR. Via MiXCR, TCRdb re-called the multiplex PCR reads, giving one row per CDR3 protein. This table holds 70,000 to 80,000 distinct CDR3 sequences, approximately 77% found once. This specimen comes from a study of tumor and adjacent non-tumor tissue in lung cancer. Study details: There were 11 to 13 adenocarcinoma, 2 squamous cell carcinoma and 1 small cell lung cancer cases. Stage I to III disease affected 10 men and about five women aged about 31 to 80.

This CDR3 has 14 amino acids. Germline CDR1 is SQVTM and CDR2 is ANQGSEA. V and J are TRBV29-1 and TRBJ1-4, with 8 bases aligning to TRBD1. Material for sequencing was lung tumor tissue. The origin of this receptor is a woman aged 40 to 50 with non-small cell lung cancer. DNA for the CDR3: TGCAGCTTGGAAGGGACAGGAGACGGTGAAAAGCTGTTTTTT. It is translated as CSLEGTGDGEKLFF.